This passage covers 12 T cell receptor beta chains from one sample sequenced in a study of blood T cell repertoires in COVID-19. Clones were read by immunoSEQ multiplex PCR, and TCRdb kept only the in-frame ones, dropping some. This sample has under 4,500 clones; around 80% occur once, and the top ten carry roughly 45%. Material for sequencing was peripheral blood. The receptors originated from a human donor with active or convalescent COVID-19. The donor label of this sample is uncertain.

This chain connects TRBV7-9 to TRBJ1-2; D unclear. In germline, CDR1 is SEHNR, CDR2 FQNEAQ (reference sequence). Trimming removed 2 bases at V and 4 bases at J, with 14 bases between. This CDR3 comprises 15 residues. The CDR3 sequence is CASSLWAEGGYGYTF. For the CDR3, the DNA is TGTGCCAGCAGCTTATGGGCGGAGGGTGGCTATGGCTACACCTTC.

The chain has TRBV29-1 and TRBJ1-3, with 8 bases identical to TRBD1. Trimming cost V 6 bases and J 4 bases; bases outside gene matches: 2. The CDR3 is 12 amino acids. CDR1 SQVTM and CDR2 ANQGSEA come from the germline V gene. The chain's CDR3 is CSVQGGGNTIYF. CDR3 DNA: TGCAGCGTACAGGGGGGCGGAAACACCATATATTTT.

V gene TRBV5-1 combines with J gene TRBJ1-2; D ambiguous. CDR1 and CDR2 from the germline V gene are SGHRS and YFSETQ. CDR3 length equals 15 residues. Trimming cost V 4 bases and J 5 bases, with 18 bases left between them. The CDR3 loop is CASSLPAGTSYGYTF. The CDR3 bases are TGCGCCAGCAGCCTTCCGGCAGGTACCTCTTATGGCTACACCTTC.

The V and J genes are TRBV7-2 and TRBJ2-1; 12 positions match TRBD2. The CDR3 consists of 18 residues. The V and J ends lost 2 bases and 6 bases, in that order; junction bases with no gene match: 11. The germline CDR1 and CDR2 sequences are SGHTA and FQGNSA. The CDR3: CASSLSRPTSGRTNEQFF. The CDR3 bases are TGTGCCAGCAGCTTATCCCGACCGACTAGCGGGAGAACCAATGAGCAGTTCTTC. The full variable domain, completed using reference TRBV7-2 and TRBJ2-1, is GAGVSQSPSNKVTEKGKDVELRCDPISGHTALYWYRQSLGQGLEFLIYFQGNSAPDKSGLPSDRFSAERTGGSVSTLTIQRTQQEDSAVYLCASSLSRPTSGRTNEQFFGPGTRLTVL.

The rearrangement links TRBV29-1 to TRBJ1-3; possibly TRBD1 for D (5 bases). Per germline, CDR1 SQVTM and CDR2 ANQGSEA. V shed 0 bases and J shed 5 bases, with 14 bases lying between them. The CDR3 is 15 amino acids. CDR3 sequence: CSVEEGLGLRNTIYF. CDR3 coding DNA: TGCAGCGTTGAAGAGGGCCTGGGACTAAGAAACACCATATATTTT.

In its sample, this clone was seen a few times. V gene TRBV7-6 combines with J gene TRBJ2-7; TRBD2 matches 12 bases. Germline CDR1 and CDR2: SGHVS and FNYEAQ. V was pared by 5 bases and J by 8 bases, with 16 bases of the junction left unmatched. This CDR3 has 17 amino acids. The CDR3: CASSPGQGRLAGVQQYF. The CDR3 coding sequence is TGTGCCAGCAGCCCAGGACAGGGTAGACTAGCGGGAGTCCAGCAGTACTTC.

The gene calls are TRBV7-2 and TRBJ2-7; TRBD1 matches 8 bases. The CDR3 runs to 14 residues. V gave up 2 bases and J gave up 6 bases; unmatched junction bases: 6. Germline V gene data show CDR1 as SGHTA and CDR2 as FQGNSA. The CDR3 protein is CASSLRTGMSEQYF. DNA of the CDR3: TGTGCCAGCAGCTTACGGACAGGGATGAGCGAGCAGTACTTC.

DNA of the CDR3: TGCGCCAGCAGCCAAAGGGGCAGGGGTGGGATGAACACTGAAGCTTTCTTT. This codes for CASSQRGRGGMNTEAFF. V gene TRBV4-1 combines with J gene TRBJ1-1; tentatively, D is TRBD1 (6 bases). This CDR3 comprises 17 residues. V was trimmed by 2 bases and J by 0 bases, leaving 16 bases between them. Germline loops: CDR1 MGHRA, CDR2 YSYEKL.

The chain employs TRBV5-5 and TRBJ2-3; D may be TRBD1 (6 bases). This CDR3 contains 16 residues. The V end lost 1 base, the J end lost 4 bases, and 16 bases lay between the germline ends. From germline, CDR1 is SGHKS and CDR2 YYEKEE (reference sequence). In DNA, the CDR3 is TGTGCCAGCAGCTTGCGTGGGACACCGAACGCAGATACGCAGTATTTT. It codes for CASSLRGTPNADTQYF.

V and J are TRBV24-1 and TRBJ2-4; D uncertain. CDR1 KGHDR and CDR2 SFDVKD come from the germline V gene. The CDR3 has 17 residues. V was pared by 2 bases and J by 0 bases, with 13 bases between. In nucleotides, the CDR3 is TGTGCCACCAGTGATTCTCAGGAAAACCTAGCCAAAAACATTCAGTACTTC. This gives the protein CATSDSQENLAKNIQYF.

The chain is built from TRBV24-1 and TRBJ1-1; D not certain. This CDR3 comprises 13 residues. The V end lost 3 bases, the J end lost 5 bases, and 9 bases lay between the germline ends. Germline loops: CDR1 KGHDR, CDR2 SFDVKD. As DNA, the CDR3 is TGTGCCACCAGTGATGACGGGGAAACTGAAGCTTTCTTT. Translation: CATSDDGETEAFF.

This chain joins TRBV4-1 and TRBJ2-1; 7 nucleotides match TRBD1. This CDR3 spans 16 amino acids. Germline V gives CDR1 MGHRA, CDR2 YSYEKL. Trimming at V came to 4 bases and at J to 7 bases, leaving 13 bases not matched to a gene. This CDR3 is CASSRGRGAGGNEQFF. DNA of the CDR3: TGCGCCAGCAGCCGAGGACGAGGTGCAGGGGGAAATGAGCAGTTCTTC.